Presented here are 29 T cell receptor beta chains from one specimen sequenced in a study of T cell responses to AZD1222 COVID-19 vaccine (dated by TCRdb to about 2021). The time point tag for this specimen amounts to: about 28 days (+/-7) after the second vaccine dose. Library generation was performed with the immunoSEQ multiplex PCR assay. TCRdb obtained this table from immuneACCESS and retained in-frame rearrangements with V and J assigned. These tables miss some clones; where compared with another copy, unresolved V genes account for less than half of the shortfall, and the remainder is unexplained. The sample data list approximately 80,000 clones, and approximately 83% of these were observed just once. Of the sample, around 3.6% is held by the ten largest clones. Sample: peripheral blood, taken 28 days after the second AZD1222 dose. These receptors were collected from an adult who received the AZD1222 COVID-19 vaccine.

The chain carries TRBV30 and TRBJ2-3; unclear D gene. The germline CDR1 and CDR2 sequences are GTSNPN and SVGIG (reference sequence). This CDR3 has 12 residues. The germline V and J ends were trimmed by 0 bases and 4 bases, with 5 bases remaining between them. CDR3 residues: CAWSVRADTQYF. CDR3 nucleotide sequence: TGTGCCTGGAGTGTAAGGGCAGATACGCAGTATTTT.

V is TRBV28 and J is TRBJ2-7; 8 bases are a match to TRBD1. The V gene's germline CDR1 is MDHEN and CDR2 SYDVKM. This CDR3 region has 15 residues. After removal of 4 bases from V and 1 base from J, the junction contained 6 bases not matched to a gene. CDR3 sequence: CASSSMGTGSYEQYF. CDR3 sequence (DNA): TGTGCCAGCAGTTCAATGGGGACAGGTTCCTACGAGCAGTACTTC.

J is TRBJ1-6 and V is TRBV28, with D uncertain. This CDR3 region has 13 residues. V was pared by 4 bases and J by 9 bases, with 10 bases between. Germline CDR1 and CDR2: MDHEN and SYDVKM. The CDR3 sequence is CASSSGRGSPLHF. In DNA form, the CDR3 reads TGTGCCAGCAGTTCCGGGAGAGGTTCACCCCTCCACTTT.

CDR3 in DNA: TGTGCCTGGAGTAGAGGGGAGGCTCAGCCCCAGCATTTT. Translated, it gives CAWSRGEAQPQHF. The chain links TRBV30 to TRBJ1-5; possibly TRBD1 for D (5 bases). Germline-derived CDR1 and CDR2 are GTSNPN and SVGIG (reference sequence). The CDR3 contains 13 residues. Trimming cost V 2 bases and J 6 bases, with 11 bases left between them.

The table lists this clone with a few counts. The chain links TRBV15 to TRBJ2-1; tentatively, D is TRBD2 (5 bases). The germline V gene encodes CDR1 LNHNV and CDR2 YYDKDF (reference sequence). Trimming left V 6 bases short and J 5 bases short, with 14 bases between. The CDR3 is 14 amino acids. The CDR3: CATRTEEFNNEQFF. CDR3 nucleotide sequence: TGTGCCACCAGGACGGAGGAGTTCAACAATGAGCAGTTCTTC.

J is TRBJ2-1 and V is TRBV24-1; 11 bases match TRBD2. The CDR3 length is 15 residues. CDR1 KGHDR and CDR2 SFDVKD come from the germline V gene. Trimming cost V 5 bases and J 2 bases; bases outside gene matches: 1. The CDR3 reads CATSASGRTYNEQFF. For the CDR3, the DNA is TGTGCCACCAGTGCTAGCGGGAGGACCTACAATGAGCAGTTCTTC.

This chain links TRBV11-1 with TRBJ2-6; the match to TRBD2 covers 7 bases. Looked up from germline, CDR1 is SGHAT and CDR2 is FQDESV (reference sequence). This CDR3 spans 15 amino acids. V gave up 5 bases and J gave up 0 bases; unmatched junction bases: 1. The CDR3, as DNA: TGTGCCAGCAGCCCGGGGGGCTCTGGGGCCAACGTCCTGACTTTC. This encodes CASSPGGSGANVLTF.

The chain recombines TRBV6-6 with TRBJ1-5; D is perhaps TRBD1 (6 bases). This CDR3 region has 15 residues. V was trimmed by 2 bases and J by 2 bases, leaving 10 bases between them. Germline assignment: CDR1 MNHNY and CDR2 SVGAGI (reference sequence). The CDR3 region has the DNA TGTGCCAGCAGTTACCAGGACAGCCGCAATCAGCCCCAGCATTTT. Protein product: CASSYQDSRNQPQHF.

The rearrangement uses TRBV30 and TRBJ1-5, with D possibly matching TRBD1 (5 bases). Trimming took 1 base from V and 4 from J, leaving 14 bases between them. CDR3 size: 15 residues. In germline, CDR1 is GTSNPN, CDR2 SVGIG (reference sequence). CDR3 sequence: CAWSEGGGLNQPQHF. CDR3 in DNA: TGTGCCTGGAGTGAGGGTGGGGGTCTTAATCAGCCCCAGCATTTT.

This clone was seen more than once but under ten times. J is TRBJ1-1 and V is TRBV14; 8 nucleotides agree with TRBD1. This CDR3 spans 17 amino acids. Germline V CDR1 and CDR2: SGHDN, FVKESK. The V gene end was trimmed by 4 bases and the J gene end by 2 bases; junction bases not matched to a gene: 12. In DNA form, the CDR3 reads TGTGCCAGCAGCCCCTTAGGGGGGACAGGAGATAACACTGAAGCTTTCTTT. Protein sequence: CASSPLGGTGDNTEAFF.

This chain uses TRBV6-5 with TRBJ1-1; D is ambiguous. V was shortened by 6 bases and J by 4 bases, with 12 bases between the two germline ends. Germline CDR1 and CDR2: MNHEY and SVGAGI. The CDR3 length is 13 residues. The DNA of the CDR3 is TGTGCCAGCAGCGCGGGGAGGCCCACTGAAGCTTTCTTT. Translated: CASSAGRPTEAFF.

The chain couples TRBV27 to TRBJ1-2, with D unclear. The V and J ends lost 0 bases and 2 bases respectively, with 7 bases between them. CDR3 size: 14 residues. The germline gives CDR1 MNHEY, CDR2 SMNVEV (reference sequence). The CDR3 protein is CASSLSLGNYGYTF. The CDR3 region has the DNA TGTGCCAGCAGTTTATCCCTAGGGAACTATGGCTACACCTTC.

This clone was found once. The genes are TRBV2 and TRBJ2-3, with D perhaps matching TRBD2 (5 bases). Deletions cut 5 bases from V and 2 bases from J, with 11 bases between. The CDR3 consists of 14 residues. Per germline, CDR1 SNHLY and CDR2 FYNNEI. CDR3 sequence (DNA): TGTGCCAGCAGTCCGGGGTATATCACAGATACGCAGTATTTT. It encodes CASSPGYITDTQYF.

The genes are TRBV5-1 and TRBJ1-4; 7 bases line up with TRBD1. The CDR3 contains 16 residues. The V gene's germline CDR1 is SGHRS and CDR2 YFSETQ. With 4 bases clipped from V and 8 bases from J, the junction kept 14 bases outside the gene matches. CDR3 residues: CASSPLSTGIEEKLFF. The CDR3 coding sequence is TGCGCCAGCAGCCCACTCTCGACAGGGATAGAAGAAAAACTGTTTTTT.

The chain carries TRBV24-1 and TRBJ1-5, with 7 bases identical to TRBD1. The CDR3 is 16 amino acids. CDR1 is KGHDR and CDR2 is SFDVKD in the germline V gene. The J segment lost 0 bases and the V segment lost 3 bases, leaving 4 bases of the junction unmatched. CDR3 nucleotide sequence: TGTGCCACCAGTGATCCCGGGACAGATAGCAATCAGCCCCAGCATTTT. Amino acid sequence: CATSDPGTDSNQPQHF.

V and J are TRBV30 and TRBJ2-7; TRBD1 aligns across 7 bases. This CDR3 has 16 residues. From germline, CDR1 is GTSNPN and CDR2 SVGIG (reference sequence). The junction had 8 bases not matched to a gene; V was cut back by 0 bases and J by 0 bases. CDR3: CAWSVRGPNFSYEQYF. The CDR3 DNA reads TGTGCCTGGAGTGTAAGGGGGCCCAACTTCTCCTACGAGCAGTACTTC.

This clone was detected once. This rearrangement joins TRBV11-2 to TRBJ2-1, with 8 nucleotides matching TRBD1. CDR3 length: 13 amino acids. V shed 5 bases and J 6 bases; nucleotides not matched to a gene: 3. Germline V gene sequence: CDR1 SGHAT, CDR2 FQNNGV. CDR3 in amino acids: CASSDQGANEQFF. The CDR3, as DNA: TGTGCCAGCAGCGACCAGGGGGCCAATGAGCAGTTCTTC.

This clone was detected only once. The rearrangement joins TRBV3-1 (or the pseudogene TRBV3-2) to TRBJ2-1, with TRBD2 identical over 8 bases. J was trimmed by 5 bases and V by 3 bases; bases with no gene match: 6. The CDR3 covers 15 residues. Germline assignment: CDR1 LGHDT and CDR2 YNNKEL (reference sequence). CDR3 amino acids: CASSHILAGHNEQFF. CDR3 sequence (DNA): TGTGCCAGCAGCCATATCTTAGCGGGGCACAATGAGCAGTTCTTC.

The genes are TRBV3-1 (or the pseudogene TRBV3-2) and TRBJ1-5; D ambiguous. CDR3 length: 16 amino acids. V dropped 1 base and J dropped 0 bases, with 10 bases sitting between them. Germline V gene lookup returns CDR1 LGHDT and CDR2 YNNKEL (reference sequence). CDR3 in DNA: TGTGCCAGCAGCCAAGGGAGCCTTTATAGCAATCAGCCCCAGCATTTT. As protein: CASSQGSLYSNQPQHF.

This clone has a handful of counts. This chain's CDR3 is CASRRDITGNTIYF. The CDR3 coding sequence is TGTGCCAGCAGACGGGACATCACAGGAAACACCATATATTTT. The chain carries TRBV27 and TRBJ1-3; a weak D match, TRBD1 (6 bases). V was pared by 6 bases and J by 4 bases, with 13 bases between. The CDR3 sequence is 14 residues long. Germline V gene lookup returns CDR1 MNHEY and CDR2 SMNVEV (reference sequence).

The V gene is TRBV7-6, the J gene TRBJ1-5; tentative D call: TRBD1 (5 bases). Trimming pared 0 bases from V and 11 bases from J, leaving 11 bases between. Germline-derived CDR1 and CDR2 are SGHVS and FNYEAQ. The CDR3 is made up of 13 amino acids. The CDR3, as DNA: TGTGCCAGCAGCTTAGCAGGGGACCGGGCCCAGCATTTT. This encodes CASSLAGDRAQHF.

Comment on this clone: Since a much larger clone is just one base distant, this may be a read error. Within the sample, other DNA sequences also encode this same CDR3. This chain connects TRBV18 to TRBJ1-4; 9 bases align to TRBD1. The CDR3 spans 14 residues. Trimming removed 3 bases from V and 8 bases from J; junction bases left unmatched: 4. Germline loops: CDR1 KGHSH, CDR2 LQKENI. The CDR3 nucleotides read TGTGCCAGCTCACCCGGGACAGGGCGAGAAAAACTGTTTTTT. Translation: CASSPGTGREKLFF.

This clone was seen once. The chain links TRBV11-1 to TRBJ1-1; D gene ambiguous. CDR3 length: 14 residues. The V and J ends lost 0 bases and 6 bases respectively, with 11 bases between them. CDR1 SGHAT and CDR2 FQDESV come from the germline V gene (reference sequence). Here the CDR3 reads CASSLAAGGPEAFF. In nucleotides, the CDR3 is TGTGCCAGCAGCTTAGCTGCGGGAGGACCTGAAGCTTTCTTT.

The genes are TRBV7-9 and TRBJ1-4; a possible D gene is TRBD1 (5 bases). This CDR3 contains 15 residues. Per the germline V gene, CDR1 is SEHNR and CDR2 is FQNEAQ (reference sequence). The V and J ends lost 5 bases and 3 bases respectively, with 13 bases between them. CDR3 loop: CASSPRGIANEKLFF. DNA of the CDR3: TGTGCCAGCAGCCCAAGGGGTATTGCTAATGAAAAACTGTTTTTT.

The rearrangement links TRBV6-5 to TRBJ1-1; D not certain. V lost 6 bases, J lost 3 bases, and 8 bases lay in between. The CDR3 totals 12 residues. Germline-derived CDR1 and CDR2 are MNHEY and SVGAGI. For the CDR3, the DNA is TGTGCCAGCAGCTTTGGGGACACTGAAGCTTTCTTT. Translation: CASSFGDTEAFF.

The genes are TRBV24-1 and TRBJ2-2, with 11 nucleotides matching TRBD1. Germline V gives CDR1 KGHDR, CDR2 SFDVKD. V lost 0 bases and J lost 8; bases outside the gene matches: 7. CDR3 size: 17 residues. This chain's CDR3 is CATSDLGPGQGAGELFF. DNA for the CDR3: TGTGCCACCAGTGATTTGGGTCCCGGACAGGGGGCAGGGGAGCTGTTTTTT.

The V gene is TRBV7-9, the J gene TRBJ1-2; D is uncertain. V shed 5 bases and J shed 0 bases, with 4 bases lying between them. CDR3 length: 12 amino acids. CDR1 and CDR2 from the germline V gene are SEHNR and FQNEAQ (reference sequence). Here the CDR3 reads CASSGTNYGYTF. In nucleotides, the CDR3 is TGTGCCAGCAGCGGGACTAACTATGGCTACACCTTC.

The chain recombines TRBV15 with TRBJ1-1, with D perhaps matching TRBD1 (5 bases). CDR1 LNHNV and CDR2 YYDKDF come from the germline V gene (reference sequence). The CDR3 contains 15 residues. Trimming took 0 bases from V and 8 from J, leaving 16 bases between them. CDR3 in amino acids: CATSRDLGPGREAFF. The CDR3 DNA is TGTGCCACCAGCAGAGATCTCGGCCCAGGGAGGGAAGCTTTCTTT.

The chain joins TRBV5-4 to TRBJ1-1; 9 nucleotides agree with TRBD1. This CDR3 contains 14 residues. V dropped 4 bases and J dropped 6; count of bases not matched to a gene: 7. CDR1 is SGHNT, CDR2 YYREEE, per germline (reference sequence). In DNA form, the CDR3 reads TGTGCCAGCAGCCTGGGACAGGGTTTCGCTGAAGCTTTCTTT. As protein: CASSLGQGFAEAFF.